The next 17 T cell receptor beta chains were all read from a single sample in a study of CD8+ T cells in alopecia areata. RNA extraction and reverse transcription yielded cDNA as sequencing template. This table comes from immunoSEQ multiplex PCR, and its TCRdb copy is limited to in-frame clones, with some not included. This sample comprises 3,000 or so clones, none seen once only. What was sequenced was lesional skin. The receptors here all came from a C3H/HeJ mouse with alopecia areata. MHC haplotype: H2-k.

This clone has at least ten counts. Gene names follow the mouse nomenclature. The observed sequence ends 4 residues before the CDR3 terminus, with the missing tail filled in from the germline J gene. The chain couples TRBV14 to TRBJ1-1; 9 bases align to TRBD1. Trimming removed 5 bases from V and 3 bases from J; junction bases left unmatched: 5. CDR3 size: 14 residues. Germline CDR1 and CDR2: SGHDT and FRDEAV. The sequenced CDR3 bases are TGTGCCAGCAGCCGGGACAGGGATCACACA. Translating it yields CASSRDRDHT. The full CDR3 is CASSRDRDHTEVFF.

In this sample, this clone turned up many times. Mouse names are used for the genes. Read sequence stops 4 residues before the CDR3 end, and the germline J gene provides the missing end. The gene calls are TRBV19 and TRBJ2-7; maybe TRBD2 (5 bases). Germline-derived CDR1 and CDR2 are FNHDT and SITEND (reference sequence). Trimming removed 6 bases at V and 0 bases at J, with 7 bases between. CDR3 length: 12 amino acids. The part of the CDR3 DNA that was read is TGTGCCAGCACTGGGAGCTCCTAT. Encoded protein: CASTGSSY. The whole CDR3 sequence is CASTGSSYEQYF.

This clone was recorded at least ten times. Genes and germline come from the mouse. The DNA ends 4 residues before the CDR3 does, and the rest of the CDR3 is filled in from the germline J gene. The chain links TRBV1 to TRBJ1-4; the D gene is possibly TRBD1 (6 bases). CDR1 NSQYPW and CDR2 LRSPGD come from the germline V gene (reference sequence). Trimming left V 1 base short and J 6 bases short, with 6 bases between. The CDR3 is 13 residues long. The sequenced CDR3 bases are TGCACCTGCAGTGCAGCAGGGGACGAA. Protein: CTCSAAGDE. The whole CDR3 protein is CTCSAAGDERLFF.

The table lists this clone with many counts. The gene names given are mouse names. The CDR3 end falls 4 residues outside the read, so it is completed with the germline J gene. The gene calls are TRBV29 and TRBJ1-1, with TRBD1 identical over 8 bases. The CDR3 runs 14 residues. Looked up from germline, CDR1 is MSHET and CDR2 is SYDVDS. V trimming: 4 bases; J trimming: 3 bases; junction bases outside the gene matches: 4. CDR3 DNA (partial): TGTGCTAGCAGTTCCGGACAGGGTTACACA. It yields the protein CASSSGQGYT. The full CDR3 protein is CASSSGQGYTEVFF.

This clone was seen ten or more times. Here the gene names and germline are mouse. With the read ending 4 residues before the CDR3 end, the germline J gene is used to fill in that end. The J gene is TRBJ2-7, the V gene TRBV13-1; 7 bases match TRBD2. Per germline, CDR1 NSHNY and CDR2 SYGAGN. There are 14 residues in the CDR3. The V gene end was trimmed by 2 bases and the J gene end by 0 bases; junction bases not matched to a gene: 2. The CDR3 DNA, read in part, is TGTGCCAGCAGTGAAGACTGGGACTCCTAT. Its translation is CASSEDWDSY. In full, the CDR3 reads CASSEDWDSYEQYF.

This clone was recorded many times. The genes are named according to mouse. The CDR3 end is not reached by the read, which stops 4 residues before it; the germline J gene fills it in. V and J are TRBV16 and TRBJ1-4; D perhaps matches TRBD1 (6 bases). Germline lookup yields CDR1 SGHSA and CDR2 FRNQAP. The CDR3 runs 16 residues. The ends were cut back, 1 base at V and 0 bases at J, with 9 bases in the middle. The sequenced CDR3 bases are TGTGCAAGCAGCTTAGCCAGGGGCATTTCCAACGAA. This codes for CASSLARGISNE. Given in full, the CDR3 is CASSLARGISNERLFF.

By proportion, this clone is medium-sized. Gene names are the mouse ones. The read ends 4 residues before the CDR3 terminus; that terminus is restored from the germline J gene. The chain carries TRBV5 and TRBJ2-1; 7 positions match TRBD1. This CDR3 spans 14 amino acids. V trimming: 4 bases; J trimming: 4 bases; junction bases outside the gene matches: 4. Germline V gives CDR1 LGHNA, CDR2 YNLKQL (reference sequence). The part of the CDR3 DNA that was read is TGTGCCAGCAGCCCTCCGGGACAGTATGCT. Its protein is CASSPPGQYA. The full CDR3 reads CASSPPGQYAEQFF.

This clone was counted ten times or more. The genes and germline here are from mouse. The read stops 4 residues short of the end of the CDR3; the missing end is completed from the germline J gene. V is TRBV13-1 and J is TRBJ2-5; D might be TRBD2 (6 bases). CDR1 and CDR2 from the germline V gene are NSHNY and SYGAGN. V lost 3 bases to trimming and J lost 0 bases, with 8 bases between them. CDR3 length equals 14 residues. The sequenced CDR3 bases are TGTGCCAGCAGTGGGACTGATAACCAAGAC. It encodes CASSGTDNQD. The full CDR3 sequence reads CASSGTDNQDTQYF.

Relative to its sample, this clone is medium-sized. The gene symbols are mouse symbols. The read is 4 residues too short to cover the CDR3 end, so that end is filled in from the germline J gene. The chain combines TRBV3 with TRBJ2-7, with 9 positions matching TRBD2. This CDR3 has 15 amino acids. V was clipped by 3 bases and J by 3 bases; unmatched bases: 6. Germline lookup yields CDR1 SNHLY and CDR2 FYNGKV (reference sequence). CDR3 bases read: TGTGCCAGCAGCTTCCGGGACTGGGTCCTCTAT. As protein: CASSFRDWVLY. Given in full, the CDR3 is CASSFRDWVLYEQYF.

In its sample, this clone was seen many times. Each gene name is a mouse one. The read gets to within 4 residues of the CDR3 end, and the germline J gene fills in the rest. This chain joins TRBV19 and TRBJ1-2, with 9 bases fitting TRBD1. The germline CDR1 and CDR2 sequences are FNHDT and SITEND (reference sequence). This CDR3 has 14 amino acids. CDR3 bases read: TGTGCCAGCAGTACCAGACAGGGGGGGTCC. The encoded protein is CASSTRQGGS. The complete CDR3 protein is CASSTRQGGSDYTF.

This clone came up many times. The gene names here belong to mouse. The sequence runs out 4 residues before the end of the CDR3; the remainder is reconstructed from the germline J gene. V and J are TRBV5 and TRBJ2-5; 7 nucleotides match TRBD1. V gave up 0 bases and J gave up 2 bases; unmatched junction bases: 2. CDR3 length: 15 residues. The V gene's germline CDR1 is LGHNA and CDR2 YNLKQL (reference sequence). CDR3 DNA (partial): TGTGCCAGCAGCCAAGATTCAGGGGGCCAAGAC. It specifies CASSQDSGGQD. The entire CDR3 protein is CASSQDSGGQDTQYF.

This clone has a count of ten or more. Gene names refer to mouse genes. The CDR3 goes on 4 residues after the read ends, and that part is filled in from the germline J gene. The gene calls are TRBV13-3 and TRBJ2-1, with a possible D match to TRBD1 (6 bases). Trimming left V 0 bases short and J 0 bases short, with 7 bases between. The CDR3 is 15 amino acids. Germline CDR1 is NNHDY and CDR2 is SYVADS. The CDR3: CASSDGQVNYAEQFF. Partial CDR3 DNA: TGTGCCAGCAGTGATGGACAGGTTAACTATGCT.

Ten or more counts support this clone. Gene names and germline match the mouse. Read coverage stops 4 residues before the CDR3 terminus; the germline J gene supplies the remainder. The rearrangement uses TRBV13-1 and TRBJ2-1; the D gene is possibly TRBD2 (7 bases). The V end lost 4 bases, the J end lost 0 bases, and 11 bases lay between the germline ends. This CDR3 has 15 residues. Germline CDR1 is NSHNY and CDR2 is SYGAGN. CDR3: CASSPGGPNYAEQFF. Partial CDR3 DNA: TGTGCCAGCAGTCCGGGGGGCCCTAACTATGCT.

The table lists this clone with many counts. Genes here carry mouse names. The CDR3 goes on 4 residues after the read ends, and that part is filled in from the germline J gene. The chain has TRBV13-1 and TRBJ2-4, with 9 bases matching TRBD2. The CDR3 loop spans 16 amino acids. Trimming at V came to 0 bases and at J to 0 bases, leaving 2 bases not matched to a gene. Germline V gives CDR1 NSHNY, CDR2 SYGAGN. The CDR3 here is CASSDAGLGSQNTLYF. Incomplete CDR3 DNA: TGTGCCAGCAGTGATGCGGGACTGGGTAGTCAAAAC.

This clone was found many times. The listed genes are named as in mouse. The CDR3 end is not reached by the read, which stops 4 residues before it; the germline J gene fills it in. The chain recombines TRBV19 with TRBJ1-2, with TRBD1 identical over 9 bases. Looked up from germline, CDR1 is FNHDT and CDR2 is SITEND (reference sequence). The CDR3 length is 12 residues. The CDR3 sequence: CASSRQGGDYTF. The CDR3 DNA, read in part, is TGTGCCAGCAGTAGACAGGGGGGC.

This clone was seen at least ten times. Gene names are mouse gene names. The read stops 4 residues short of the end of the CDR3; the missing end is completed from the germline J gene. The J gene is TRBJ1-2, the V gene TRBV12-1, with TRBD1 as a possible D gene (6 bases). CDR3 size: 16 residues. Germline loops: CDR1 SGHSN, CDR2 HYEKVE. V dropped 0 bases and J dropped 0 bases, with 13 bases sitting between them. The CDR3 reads CASSLRWDTTNSDYTF. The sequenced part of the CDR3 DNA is TGTGCCAGCTCTCTCCGGTGGGACACGACAAACTCC.

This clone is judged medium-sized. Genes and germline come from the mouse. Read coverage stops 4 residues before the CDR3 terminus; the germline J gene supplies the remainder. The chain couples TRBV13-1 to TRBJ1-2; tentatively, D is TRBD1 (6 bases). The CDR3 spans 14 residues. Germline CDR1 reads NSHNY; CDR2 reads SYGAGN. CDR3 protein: CASSEGLGGRDYTF. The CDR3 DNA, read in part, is TGTGCCAGCAGTGAAGGACTGGGGGGGCGC.